Listed below are T cell receptor beta chains from one sample, sequenced in a study of T cells in Graves' hyperthyroidism and ophthalmopathy. TCRdb reprocessed the multiplex PCR reads via MiXCR and lists one record per CDR3 protein. The sample includes around 490,000 distinct CDR3 sequences, about 20% of them seen just once. Sequenced sample: blood. The receptor set was obtained from a middle-aged man with Graves' ophthalmopathy. CDR3s include the opening cysteine and the closing phenylalanine or tryptophan. Each record gives: clone size, D gene, V gene, J gene, CDR3 DNA, CDR3 protein. A D gene is named only where the DNA matches it firmly. The size field is filled for only some rows; it gives once, few, many or a size class.

>many|TRBD2|TRBV28|TRBJ2-1
TGTGCCAGCAGTTATAGCCTGACTAGCGGGAGGGCCAGCTACAATGAGCAGTTCTTC
CASSYSLTSGRASYNEQFF
>NA|TRBD2|TRBV5-1|TRBJ2-7
TGCGCCAGCAGCCCCTCGCCCAGCGGGGGCCCCTACGAGCAGTACTTC
CASSPSPSGGPYEQYF
>NA|TRBD2|TRBV20-1|TRBJ2-3
TGCAGTGCCTCCTGGGGTAGCGGGGCAGATACGCAGTATTTT
CSASWGSGADTQYF
>NA|NA|TRBV19|TRBJ2-1
TGTGCCAGTAGCCTCGACTTATTCAACAATGAGCAGTTCTTC
CASSLDLFNNEQFF
>few|NA|TRBV2|TRBJ2-2
TGTGCCAGCACGTCGGGGATGGGCGGGGAGCTGTTTTTT
CASTSGMGGELFF
>few|TRBD1|TRBV27|TRBJ1-2
TGTGCCAGCAAGTCTGAGGGGGCGCAATATGGCTACACCTTC
CASKSEGAQYGYTF
>many|TRBD1|TRBV11-2|TRBJ1-2
TGTGCCAGCAGCTCCGAGTGGACAGGGCGGTTTGGCTACACCTTC
CASSSEWTGRFGYTF
>few|NA|TRBV7-9|TRBJ2-5
TGTGCCAGCAGCTTAGTAACGGGGTCCGAAGGGGTAGAGACCCAGTACTTC
CASSLVTGSEGVETQYF
>NA|TRBD1|TRBV28|TRBJ1-6
TGTGCCAGCAGGCCACGGGACAGCAATAATTCACCCCTCCACTTT
CASRPRDSNNSPLHF
>NA|NA|TRBV9|TRBJ1-1
TGTGCCAGCAGCGCACTTACCGGGAGCCAGGAAGCTTTCTTT
CASSALTGSQEAFF
>NA|NA|TRBV20-1|TRBJ2-5
TGCAGTGCTAGAGATATTGACAGCCAAGAGACCCAGTACTTC
CSARDIDSQETQYF
>NA|NA|TRBV4-1|TRBJ2-6
TGCGCCAGCAGCCAAGATAGAGGGACTGGGGCCAACGTCCTGACTTTC
CASSQDRGTGANVLTF
>NA|TRBD1|TRBV11-2|TRBJ1-6
TGTGCCAGCTCACCAACGGACAGGGGATCACCCCTCCACTTT
CASSPTDRGSPLHF
>few|TRBD2|TRBV20-1|TRBJ2-1
TGCAGTGCTAGAGTCCCCGGGGGGGGGCCCCGCTCCTACAATGAGCAGTTCTTC
CSARVPGGGPRSYNEQFF
>few|NA|TRBV20-1|TRBJ2-7
TGCAGTGCTAGAGATCTAGCGATCGGGCTACTAGATTCTGGGTACGAGCAGTACTTC
CSARDLAIGLLDSGYEQYF